One sample yielded the 24 T cell receptor beta chains listed below, sequenced in a study of human T cells and chemical hapten exposure. Time point described: pre-sensitization, week 0. Treatment described: therapeutic diphenylcyclopropenone sensitization with weekly scalp DPC. One entry per CDR3 protein, called by TCRdb with MiXCR from the RACE reads. The repertoire holds some 90,000 distinct CDR3 sequences, with about 9% as singletons. The sample consisted of whole blood, taken in connection with sensitization to the hapten diphenylcyclopropenone (DPC). The receptors were gathered from a middle-aged man with alopecia areata. Some clones in this sample may be carry-over from other donors' samples.

The sample holds a few counts of this clonotype. The chain links TRBV6-6 to TRBJ2-3; 9 bases are shared with TRBD2. The CDR3 consists of 19 residues. V was clipped by 7 bases and J by 0 bases; unmatched bases: 17. Germline CDR1 is MNHNY and CDR2 is SVGAGI (reference sequence). Written as DNA, the CDR3 is TGTGCCAGCACCGTACCCGGGGTAGCGGGAGAGGGGAGCACAGATACGCAGTATTTT. Protein: CASTVPGVAGEGSTDTQYF.

This clonotype was recorded many times. The V call is TRBV10-3, the J call TRBJ2-7; D remains ambiguous. Trimming pared 3 bases from V and 2 bases from J, leaving 5 bases between. In germline, CDR1 is ENHRY, CDR2 SYGVKD. The CDR3 contains 12 residues. This CDR3 is CAISDSAYEQYV. In nucleotides, the CDR3 is TGTGCCATCAGTGACAGCGCCTACGAGCAGTACGTC.

This clonotype has only a few counts. The chain is built from TRBV4-2 and TRBJ2-3; a possible D gene is TRBD2 (5 bases). Germline lookup yields CDR1 LGHNA and CDR2 YNFKEQ. The CDR3 is 16 amino acids. Trimming took off 1 base at V and 4 bases at J, with 15 bases between the two ends. The CDR3 region is CASSQGGSGLADTQYF. The CDR3 bases are TGTGCCAGCAGCCAAGGAGGGTCGGGGTTGGCAGATACGCAGTATTTT.

To note about this clonotype: A much larger clone is a single base away; this may be a read error. CDR3 coding DNA: TGTGCCAGCGCCGGGGTACCTGACGAGCAGTACTTC. Amino acids: CASAGVPDEQYF. The chain recombines TRBV12-3 or TRBV12-4 with TRBJ2-7, with a possible D match to TRBD2 (5 bases). The V end was cut by 8 bases, the J end by 5 bases, with 13 bases between. This CDR3 has 12 residues.

In this sample, this clonotype turned up a few times. The V and J genes are TRBV25-1 and TRBJ2-5; D not certain. CDR1 is MGHDK, CDR2 SYGVNS, per germline. The CDR3 is 12 amino acids. Trimming removed 3 bases from V and 4 bases from J, with 6 bases in between. In DNA form, the CDR3 reads TGTGCCAGCAGTGACCTGACAGAGACCCAGTACTTC. It is translated as CASSDLTETQYF.

This clonotype came up a few times. This rearrangement joins TRBV4-3 to TRBJ1-2; D gene unclear. V was clipped by 1 base and J by 4 bases, with 10 bases between them. Germline V gene data show CDR1 as LGHNA and CDR2 as YSLEER. The CDR3 extends over 14 amino acids. The CDR3 region has the DNA TGCGCCAGCAGCCAAGGTAGTAAGGGCTATGGCTACACCTTC. Its translation: CASSQGSKGYGYTF.

This clonotype was counted ten times or more. V usage is TRBV12-3 or TRBV12-4 and J usage is TRBJ1-2, with D perhaps matching TRBD1 (5 bases). This CDR3 is 11 amino acids long. V lost 3 bases, J lost 8 bases, and 7 bases lay in between. The DNA for the CDR3 is TGTGCCAGCAGTTTGGGGGACGGCTACACCTTC. Translating gives CASSLGDGYTF.

This sequence joins TRBV12-3 or TRBV12-4 and TRBJ1-5; unclear D gene. This CDR3 has 13 residues. V was clipped by 0 bases and J by 6 bases, with 6 bases between them. CDR3 sequence (DNA): TGTGCCAGCAGTTTAGCTGGGCTTCAGCCCCAGCATTTT. Translation: CASSLAGLQPQHF.

This clonotype showed up just a few times. This chain links TRBV29-1 with TRBJ1-4; TRBD1 is a possible D gene (5 bases). V lost 4 bases to trimming and J lost 8 bases, with 11 bases between them. This CDR3 region has 12 residues. CDR1 is SQVTM, CDR2 ANQGSEA, per germline. CDR3 bases: TGCAGCGTTGGAAGGGAGGGGGAAAAACTGTTTTTT. This sequence encodes CSVGREGEKLFF.

This clonotype was counted ten times or more. This chain links TRBV2 with TRBJ1-5, with a weak D call TRBD1 (6 bases). Germline V gene data show CDR1 as SNHLY and CDR2 as FYNNEI. Trimming left V 1 base short and J 5 bases short, with 12 bases between. The CDR3 sequence is 15 residues long. CDR3 bases: TGTGCCAGCAGTGAAGGACAGGCGGCGTATCAGCCCCAGCATTTT. Translating gives CASSEGQAAYQPQHF.

This clonotype was seen a handful of times. V is TRBV11-3 and J is TRBJ2-3; D gene ambiguous. V dropped 2 bases and J dropped 0 bases, with 9 bases sitting between them. The CDR3 contains 15 residues. Per the germline V gene, CDR1 is SGHNT and CDR2 is YENEEA. The CDR3 sequence: CASSLNGFSTDTQYF. The CDR3 bases are TGTGCCAGCAGCTTAAACGGGTTTAGCACAGATACGCAGTATTTT.

This clonotype has more than one count but fewer than ten. The chain is built from TRBV30 and TRBJ2-3; TRBD2 matches at 7 bases. This CDR3 is 15 amino acids long. The germline V gene encodes CDR1 GTSNPN and CDR2 SVGIG (reference sequence). J gave up 2 bases and V 5 bases, and 10 bases lay outside the gene matches. The CDR3 loop is CAWSVGLVSTDTQYF. In DNA, the CDR3 is TGTGCCTGGTCTGTAGGACTAGTCTCCACAGATACGCAGTATTTT.

The chain couples TRBV6-5 to TRBJ2-1; 10 bases agree with TRBD2. CDR1 is MNHEY, CDR2 SVGAGI, per germline. Unmatched junction bases numbered 10, after V lost 5 bases and J lost 6 bases. CDR3 size: 16 residues. CDR3 in DNA: TGTGCCAGCAGTAACGCCGTGTCTAGCGGGAGCAATGAGCAGTTCTTC. This gives the protein CASSNAVSSGSNEQFF.

This clonotype has a count of ten or more. This chain uses TRBV7-2 with TRBJ2-3, with unresolved D. V lost 4 bases to trimming and J lost 1 base, with 6 bases between them. Germline assignment: CDR1 SGHTA and CDR2 FQGNSA. CDR3 length: 13 residues. The CDR3: CASSSLRTDTQYF. The CDR3 bases are TGTGCCAGCAGCTCCCTACGCACAGATACGCAGTATTTT.

The sample holds a few counts of this clonotype. The chain recombines TRBV4-3 with TRBJ1-2; D perhaps matches TRBD1 (5 bases). CDR1 is LGHNA and CDR2 is YSLEER in the germline V gene. The ends were cut back, 1 base at V and 7 bases at J, with 16 bases in the middle. The CDR3 consists of 15 residues. The CDR3 coding sequence is TGCGCCAGCAGCCAAGGGGACCGTACGAGGGGTGGCTACACCTTC. It yields the protein CASSQGDRTRGGYTF.

In this sample, this clonotype turned up a few times. This sequence joins TRBV7-2 and TRBJ2-6; 7 positions agree with TRBD2. After removal of 6 bases from V and 0 bases from J, the junction contained 8 bases not matched to a gene. CDR3 length equals 17 residues. Germline loops: CDR1 SGHTA, CDR2 FQGNSA. The CDR3 region is CASRGLTGGSGANVLTF. The CDR3 region has the DNA TGTGCCAGCAGGGGACTGACGGGAGGCTCTGGGGCCAACGTCCTGACTTTC.

V and J are TRBV5-4 and TRBJ2-5, with D perhaps matching TRBD1 (6 bases). This CDR3 comprises 18 residues. The V gene lost 7 bases and the J gene lost 5 bases, with 30 bases spanning the gap. The germline V gene has CDR1 SGHNT and CDR2 YYREEE (reference sequence). The CDR3 is CASYPDSPPHGDRETQYF. The DNA for the CDR3 is TGTGCCAGCTATCCGGACAGCCCGCCCCATGGTGACAGGGAGACCCAGTACTTC. The variable domain in full, with the rest retrieved from reference TRBV5-4 and TRBJ2-5, is ETGVTQSPTHLIKTRGQQVTLRCSSQSGHNTVSWYQQALGQGPQFIFQYYREEENGRGNFPPRFSGLQFPNYSSELNVNALELDDSALYLCASYPDSPPHGDRETQYFGPGTRLLVL.

The chain couples TRBV4-3 to TRBJ2-1, with D maybe TRBD1 (5 bases). CDR3 length: 15 amino acids. Germline V gene sequence: CDR1 LGHNA, CDR2 YSLEER. The V and J ends lost 0 bases and 5 bases respectively, with 11 bases between them. The CDR3 bases are TGCGCCAGCAGCCAAGAAGGGGCTGGCAACAATGAGCAGTTCTTC. Its protein is CASSQEGAGNNEQFF.

V and J are TRBV3-1 and TRBJ2-3, with 13 positions matching TRBD2. CDR3 length: 17 residues. The germline gives CDR1 LGHDT, CDR2 YNNKEL (reference sequence). J was trimmed by 4 bases and V by 4 bases; bases with no gene match: 8. The CDR3: CASSRRTSGRISDTQYF. The DNA of the CDR3 is TGTGCCAGCAGCCGCCGGACTAGCGGGAGAATATCAGATACGCAGTATTTT.

The table lists this clonotype with a few counts. V and J are TRBV4-3 and TRBJ1-1, with a possible D match to TRBD1 (6 bases). The CDR3 sequence is 13 residues long. V dropped 4 bases and J dropped 10 bases, with 16 bases sitting between them. Germline loops: CDR1 LGHNA, CDR2 YSLEER. The CDR3 sequence: CASSLRGAGPAFF. CDR3 in DNA: TGCGCCAGCAGCCTAAGGGGGGCGGGCCCAGCTTTCTTT.

This clonotype was observed many times. The chain is built from TRBV4-2 and TRBJ1-1; D gene ambiguous. This CDR3 spans 15 amino acids. Trimming shortened V by 0 bases and J by 0 bases, and 8 bases separated the two germline ends. Germline loops: CDR1 LGHNA, CDR2 YNFKEQ. As DNA, the CDR3 is TGTGCCAGCAGCCAAGAACGGACGGTGAACACTGAAGCTTTCTTT. Residues: CASSQERTVNTEAFF.

Concerning this clonotype: Germline and junction disagree at one end, which may indicate a read error. The chain links TRBV28 to TRBJ2-1; unclear D gene. Germline CDR1 is MDHEN and CDR2 is SYDVKM. The CDR3 extends over 16 amino acids. Written as DNA, the CDR3 is TGTGCAAGCAGCCCGGTTAAGGGTTCCTCCTACAATGAGCAGTTCTTC. It specifies CASSPVKGSSYNEQFF.

This clonotype was seen at least ten times. The genes are TRBV20-1 and TRBJ1-2; D gene ambiguous. This CDR3 contains 13 residues. V was trimmed by 6 bases and J by 4 bases, leaving 15 bases between them. CDR1 is DFQATT, CDR2 SNEGSKA, per germline (reference sequence). The CDR3 loop is CSASRAQSYGYTF. In nucleotides, the CDR3 is TGCAGTGCGAGTAGGGCCCAGAGCTATGGCTACACCTTC.

This clonotype has only a few counts. In nucleotides, the CDR3 is TGTGCCACCAGTGACCGGACTAGCGGGGGCCTTCGTAGAGATACGCAGTATTTT. Amino acids: CATSDRTSGGLRRDTQYF. The genes are TRBV24-1 and TRBJ2-3; TRBD2 matches at 13 bases. V lost 4 bases to trimming and J lost 5 bases; unmatched junction nucleotides: 11. Germline CDR1 reads KGHDR; CDR2 reads SFDVKD. There are 18 residues in the CDR3.